The sequence of this T cell receptor (beta chain) was determined in a study of neoadjuvant anti-PD-1 for oral cavity cancer. Germline V gene lookup returns CDR1 MNHNS and CDR2 SASEGT. The CDR3 contains 12 residues. Trimming left V 7 bases short and J 10 bases short, with 14 bases between. Sequencing used immunoSEQ multiplex PCR; TCRdb keeps in-frame clones, though not all of them. The profile shows over 14,000 clones, around 74% of them singletons. Specified time point: after neoadjuvant nivolumab, at surgical resection. This chain joins TRBV6-1 and TRBJ1-5, with D unclear. The sequencing used PBMCs, collected after nivolumab (anti-PD-1) treatment. The sequence came from a person aged 35-80 years with oral cavity squamous cell carcinoma. CDR3 bases: TGTGCCAGCAAGGAATCCACTCATCCCCAGCATTTT. It translates to CASKESTHPQHF.